These 26 T cell receptor beta chains share one sample of origin, sequenced in a study of technical replicates of blood from several donors. Some clones are missing from TCRdb's copy, which holds only in-frame ones; the method was immunoSEQ multiplex PCR. The sample records around 100,000 clones, around 96% being singletons. Sequenced material: T cells isolated from PBMCs. These receptors were taken from a human donor in good health.

The chain couples TRBV29-1 to TRBJ2-3; possible D gene TRBD2, 6 bases. Germline V CDR1 and CDR2: SQVTM, ANQGSEA. This CDR3 contains 14 residues. V was clipped by 1 base and J by 5 bases, with 13 bases between them. This CDR3 is CSVEVFGGGDTQYF. CDR3 DNA: TGCAGCGTTGAAGTTTTCGGGGGTGGAGATACGCAGTATTTT.

The chain recombines TRBV28 with TRBJ1-3; D unresolved. Germline lookup yields CDR1 MDHEN and CDR2 SYDVKM. CDR3 size: 15 residues. V was trimmed by 4 bases and J by 1 base, leaving 11 bases between them. CDR3 in DNA: TGTGCCAGCAGTTCGTTACAGCAATCTGGAAACACCATATATTTT. Translated: CASSSLQQSGNTIYF.

This rearrangement joins TRBV10-3 to TRBJ1-1, with a tentative D call TRBD1 (6 bases). V was trimmed by 6 bases and J by 0 bases, leaving 8 bases between them. Germline V gives CDR1 ENHRY, CDR2 SYGVKD. The CDR3 runs 13 residues. The CDR3 coding sequence is TGTGCCATCAGCGGACAGATGAACACTGAAGCTTTCTTT. Translation gives CAISGQMNTEAFF.

V gene TRBV6-6 combines with J gene TRBJ1-1; D is ambiguous. Germline V CDR1 and CDR2: MNHNY, SVGAGI (reference sequence). This CDR3 is built from 13 residues. Trimming removed 2 bases at V and 7 bases at J, with 11 bases between. The DNA of the CDR3 is TGTGCCAGCAGTTACGACTTAGAGGGTGAAGCTTTCTTT. It codes for CASSYDLEGEAFF.

This sequence joins TRBV7-3 and TRBJ1-3; D call uncertain. Per germline, CDR1 SGHTA and CDR2 FQGTGA. Trimming took off 0 bases at V and 8 bases at J, with 8 bases between the two ends. The CDR3 is made up of 13 amino acids. CDR3 region: CASSLTFSDTIYF. In nucleotides, the CDR3 is TGTGCCAGCAGCTTAACGTTCTCGGACACCATATATTTT.

J is TRBJ2-3 and V is TRBV7-3; D unresolved. Looked up from germline, CDR1 is SGHTA and CDR2 is FQGTGA. The germline V and J ends were trimmed by 4 bases and 2 bases, with 10 bases remaining between them. This CDR3 comprises 14 residues. The CDR3 here is CASSSKLSTDTQYF. CDR3 nucleotide sequence: TGTGCCAGCAGCTCAAAACTCTCCACAGATACGCAGTATTTT.

The rearrangement joins TRBV29-1 to TRBJ2-1, with D tentatively TRBD2 (5 bases). Looked up from germline, CDR1 is SQVTM and CDR2 is ANQGSEA. This CDR3 has 13 residues. V lost 1 base and J lost 9, with 13 bases in between. The CDR3 sequence: CSVEGYGIGEQFF. The CDR3 region has the DNA TGCAGCGTTGAAGGGTACGGGATAGGTGAGCAGTTCTTC.

The genes are TRBV5-6 and TRBJ1-2; no definite D call. Trimming removed 4 bases from V and 2 bases from J, with 9 bases in between. Germline V gene data show CDR1 as SGHDT and CDR2 as YYEEEE. CDR3 size: 13 residues. The CDR3 coding sequence is TGTGCCAGCAGCCGGACGGGAAACTATGGCTACACCTTC. Amino acids: CASSRTGNYGYTF.

This chain joins TRBV6-5 and TRBJ2-1; 9 bases line up with TRBD2. This CDR3 spans 13 amino acids. V lost 6 bases to trimming and J lost 8 bases; unmatched junction nucleotides: 5. The germline CDR1 and CDR2 sequences are MNHEY and SVGAGI. This CDR3 reads CASRKTSGDEQFF. The DNA of the CDR3 is TGTGCCAGCAGAAAGACTAGCGGCGATGAGCAGTTCTTC.

The J gene is TRBJ1-3, the V gene TRBV5-1; D gene uncertain. V gave up 5 bases and J gave up 0 bases, with 6 bases separating them. CDR3 size: 13 residues. Germline V gene lookup returns CDR1 SGHRS and CDR2 YFSETQ. The CDR3 here is CASRRDSGNTIYF. DNA of the CDR3: TGCGCCAGCAGACGAGACTCTGGAAACACCATATATTTT.

V is TRBV5-6 and J is TRBJ2-3; 14 positions agree with TRBD2. V shed 4 bases, J shed 5 bases, and the junction held 3 bases outside the gene matches. Germline CDR1 is SGHDT and CDR2 is YYEEEE. CDR3 length: 15 amino acids. CDR3 coding DNA: TGTGCCAGCAGCCGTGGACTAGCGGGAGGAGATACGCAGTATTTT. Its translation: CASSRGLAGGDTQYF.

The chain uses TRBV14 and TRBJ1-4, with TRBD1 identical over 8 bases. The germline CDR1 and CDR2 sequences are SGHDN and FVKESK. The CDR3 totals 14 residues. J was trimmed by 7 bases and V by 4 bases; bases with no gene match: 5. The CDR3 here is CASSRTGLGEKLFF. CDR3 sequence (DNA): TGTGCCAGCAGCCGGACAGGGCTAGGTGAAAAACTGTTTTTT.

The chain couples TRBV5-3 to TRBJ1-3; D unresolved. TRBV5-3 has ORF status, its function being uncertain. The CDR3 is 14 amino acids. Trimming pared 0 bases from V and 7 bases from J, leaving 11 bases between. The CDR3 coding sequence is TGTGCCAGAAGCTTGGGGTGCCCGGGGAACACCATATATTTT. It is translated as CARSLGCPGNTIYF.

This clone was picked up one time. The genes are TRBV4-1 and TRBJ2-5; 8 nucleotides agree with TRBD1. The DNA end lines up better with TRBJ2-7; the J call may be wrong. The CDR3 consists of 15 residues. Germline V gene data show CDR1 as MGHRA and CDR2 as YSYEKL. CDR3 nucleotide sequence: TGCGCCAGCAGCCGAGGACAGGGACCAGAGTACGAGCAGTACTTC. Its translation is CASSRGQGPEYEQYF.

This rearrangement joins TRBV12-2 to TRBJ2-4; the table's D call TRBD1 went unverified against the DNA. TRBV12-2 is a listed pseudogene. The CDR3 totals 12 residues. The CDR3 protein is CASRQDRAIQYF. The CDR3 DNA is TGTGCAAGTCGACAGGACAGGGCCATTCAGTACTTC.

The rearrangement links TRBV7-3 to TRBJ2-1; 8 nucleotides match TRBD2. The V segment lost 3 bases and the J segment 7 bases; nucleotides outside the gene matches: 8. The length of the CDR3 is 15 residues. Germline V gives CDR1 SGHTA, CDR2 FQGTGA. CDR3 region: CASSLFTSGLNEQFF. CDR3 in DNA: TGTGCCAGCAGCTTGTTCACTAGCGGCTTAAATGAGCAGTTCTTC.

The chain links TRBV19 to TRBJ1-2; possible D gene TRBD1, 5 bases. Trimming shortened V by 11 bases and J by 5 bases, and 18 bases separated the two germline ends. Germline-derived CDR1 and CDR2 are LNHDA and SQIVND (reference sequence). The CDR3 is made up of 13 amino acids. Here the CDR3 reads CARGGTQGYGYTF. CDR3 coding DNA: TGTGCCCGGGGCGGGACCCAGGGATATGGCTACACCTTC.

V and J are TRBV19 and TRBJ2-1; 8 nucleotides agree with TRBD2. This CDR3 contains 16 residues. With 1 base clipped from V and 6 bases from J, the junction kept 8 bases outside the gene matches. Germline loops: CDR1 LNHDA, CDR2 SQIVND (reference sequence). Written as DNA, the CDR3 is TGTGCCAGTAGTATAGTCCAGCGGGAGCTTGGCAATGAGCAGTTCTTC. Protein sequence: CASSIVQRELGNEQFF.

The chain links TRBV25-1 to TRBJ2-1, with 10 bases aligning to TRBD1. The germline V gene has CDR1 MGHDK and CDR2 SYGVNS. V lost 3 bases, J lost 5 bases, and 7 bases stayed unmatched. The CDR3 loop spans 16 amino acids. The CDR3 DNA reads TGTGCCAGCAGTGACCACCGGGACAGGGGTCACAATGAGCAGTTCTTC. It translates to CASSDHRDRGHNEQFF.

The rearrangement joins TRBV6-5 to TRBJ1-1; D is possibly TRBD1 (6 bases). This CDR3 region has 13 residues. The germline CDR1 and CDR2 sequences are MNHEY and SVGAGI. Trimming took 2 bases from V and 6 from J, leaving 10 bases between them. The CDR3 reads CASSYSEGAEAFF. The DNA of the CDR3 is TGTGCCAGCAGTTACAGCGAGGGGGCTGAAGCTTTCTTT.

The V call is TRBV11-3, the J call TRBJ2-3; 8 bases are a match to TRBD2. Germline lookup yields CDR1 SGHNT and CDR2 YENEEA. This CDR3 contains 13 residues. J was trimmed by 5 bases and V by 2 bases; bases with no gene match: 0. The CDR3 nucleotides are TGTGCCAGCAGCTTACTAGCGGGAGATACGCAGTATTTT. Encoded protein: CASSLLAGDTQYF.

V usage is TRBV6-6 and J usage is TRBJ2-2; TRBD2 agrees at 7 bases. This CDR3 has 14 amino acids. The V gene's germline CDR1 is MNHNY and CDR2 SVGAGI (reference sequence). The junction had 9 bases not matched to a gene; V was cut back by 6 bases and J by 8 bases. The CDR3 nucleotides are TGTGCCAGCAGCCTTTCCGGGACTACGGGGGAGCTGTTTTTT. Translated: CASSLSGTTGELFF.

The chain has TRBV4-1 and TRBJ2-3; D is ambiguous. With 1 base removed from V and 3 bases from J, the gap between germline ends came to 11 bases. The germline gives CDR1 MGHRA, CDR2 YSYEKL. CDR3 length: 15 amino acids. Here the CDR3 reads CASSQALVGTDTQYF. CDR3 DNA: TGCGCCAGCAGCCAAGCTCTAGTAGGAACAGATACGCAGTATTTT.

The J gene is TRBJ1-1, the V gene TRBV4-1, with a tentative D call TRBD1 (6 bases). CDR3 length: 17 residues. CDR1 MGHRA and CDR2 YSYEKL come from the germline V gene. V was shortened by 2 bases and J by 11 bases, with 27 bases between the two germline ends. The CDR3, as DNA: TGCGCCAGCAGCCAAAAGGTGGGGGGGTCAGGGCCGCAGGGGGCTTTCTTT. It specifies CASSQKVGGSGPQGAFF.

The chain links TRBV5-3 to TRBJ2-3, with TRBD2 matching over 8 bases. TRBV5-3 is an ORF, and what it does is uncertain. This CDR3 region has 17 residues. J gave up 2 bases and V 0 bases, and 8 bases lay outside the gene matches. CDR3: CARSLGRGGRLTDTQYF. CDR3 DNA sequence: TGTGCCAGAAGCTTGGGCAGGGGCGGGAGGCTCACAGATACGCAGTATTTT.

The table lists this clone with a count of one. The chain links TRBV19 to TRBJ2-2; D remains unclear. The germline gives CDR1 LNHDA, CDR2 SQIVND (reference sequence). The CDR3 loop spans 17 amino acids. With 0 bases removed from V and 1 base from J, the gap between germline ends came to 12 bases. The CDR3 here is CASSIDHPVWNTGELFF. CDR3 bases: TGTGCCAGTAGTATAGATCATCCGGTATGGAACACCGGGGAGCTGTTTTTT.